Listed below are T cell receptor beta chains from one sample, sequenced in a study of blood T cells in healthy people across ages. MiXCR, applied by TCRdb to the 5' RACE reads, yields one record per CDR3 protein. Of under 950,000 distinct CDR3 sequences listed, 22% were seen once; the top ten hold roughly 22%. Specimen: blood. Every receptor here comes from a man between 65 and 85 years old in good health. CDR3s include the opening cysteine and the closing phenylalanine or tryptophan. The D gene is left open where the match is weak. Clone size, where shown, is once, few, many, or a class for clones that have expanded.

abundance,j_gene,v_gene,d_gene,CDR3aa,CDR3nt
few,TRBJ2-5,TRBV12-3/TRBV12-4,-,CASSFFRVEGKETQYF,TGTGCCAGCAGTTTTTTCAGGGTCGAAGGTAAAGAGACCCAGTACTTC
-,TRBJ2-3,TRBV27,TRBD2,CASSFRRGGGGRTDTQYF,TGTGCCAGCAGTTTTCGTCGGGGGGGAGGGGGGCGGACAGATACGCAGTATTTT
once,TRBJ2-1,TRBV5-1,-,CASSFGRPNNEQFF,TGCGCCAGCAGCTTTGGCAGACCAAACAATGAGCAGTTCTTC
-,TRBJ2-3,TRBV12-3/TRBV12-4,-,CASSFGPADTQYF,TGTGCCAGCAGTTTCGGGCCCGCGGATACGCAGTATTTT
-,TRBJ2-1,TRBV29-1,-,CSVEEGWRVNNEQFF,TGCAGCGTTGAAGAAGGGTGGCGGGTCAACAATGAGCAGTTCTTC
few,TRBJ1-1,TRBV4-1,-,CASSQESGGETEAFF,TGCGCCAGCAGCCAAGAATCCGGGGGTGAGACTGAAGCTTTCTTT
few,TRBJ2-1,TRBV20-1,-,CSAAPKQTMRIF,TGCAGTGCCGCGCCGAAGCAGACTATGAGGATCTTC
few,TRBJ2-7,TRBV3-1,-,CASSQAGGASHREQYF,TGTGCCAGCAGCCAAGCTGGCGGGGCTAGCCACCGCGAGCAGTACTTC
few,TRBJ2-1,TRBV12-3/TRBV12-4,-,CASAPGHNYNEQFF,TGTGCCAGCGCCCCGGGACACAACTACAATGAGCAGTTCTTC
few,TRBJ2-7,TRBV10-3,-,CAVSEGAGRGTYEQYF,TGTGCCGTCAGTGAGGGAGCGGGTCGGGGTACCTACGAGCAGTACTTC
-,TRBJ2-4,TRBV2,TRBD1,CASRHPAGGSLAKNIQYF,TGTGCCAGCAGACACCCGGCAGGGGGAAGCCTGGCCAAAAACATTCAGTACTTC
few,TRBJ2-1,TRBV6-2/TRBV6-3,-,CASSGPPYNEQFF,TGTGCCAGTTCAGGGCCCCCCTACAATGAGCAGTTCTTC
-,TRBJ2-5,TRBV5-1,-,CASSTGAEETQYF,TGCGCCAGCAGCACGGGGGCAGAAGAGACCCAGTACTTC
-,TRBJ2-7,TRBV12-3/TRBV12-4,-,CASSVGVGSYEQYF,TGTGCCAGCAGTGTGGGGGTTGGGTCCTACGAGCAGTACTTC
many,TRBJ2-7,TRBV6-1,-,CASSEAYEQYF,TGTGCCAGCAGTGAAGCTTACGAGCAGTACTTC
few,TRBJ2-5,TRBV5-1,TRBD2,CASSRGTSGQETQYF,TGCGCCAGCAGCCGGGGGACTAGCGGGCAAGAGACCCAGTACTTC
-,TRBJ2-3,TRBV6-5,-,CASSTDYTDTQYF,TGTGCCAGCAGCACGGACTACACAGATACGCAGTATTTT
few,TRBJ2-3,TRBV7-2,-,CASSLGGGGTISTDTQYF,TGTGCCAGCAGCTTAGGTGGCGGCGGAACAATCAGCACAGATACGCAGTATTTT
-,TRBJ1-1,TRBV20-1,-,CSASGGAGVGVTEAFF,TGCAGTGCTAGTGGGGGGGCTGGGGTTGGTGTAACTGAAGCTTTCTTT
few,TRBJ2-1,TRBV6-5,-,CASLNRNNEQFF,TGTGCCAGCCTTAACCGTAACAATGAGCAGTTCTTC
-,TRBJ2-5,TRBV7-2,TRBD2,CASSFPTSGRARETQYF,TGTGCCAGCAGCTTTCCGACTAGCGGGAGGGCCAGGGAGACCCAGTACTTC
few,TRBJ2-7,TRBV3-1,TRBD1,CASSQEPGQAHEQYF,TGTGCCAGCAGCCAAGAACCGGGACAGGCCCACGAGCAGTACTTC
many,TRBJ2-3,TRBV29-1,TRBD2,CSVAASGGSTDTQYF,TGCAGCGTTGCGGCTAGCGGGGGTAGCACAGATACGCAGTATTTT
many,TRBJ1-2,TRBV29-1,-,CSVEEAGTPNYGYTF,TGCAGCGTTGAAGAGGCGGGCACTCCTAACTATGGCTACACCTTC
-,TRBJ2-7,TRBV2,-,CASSEGITYEQYF,TGTGCCAGCAGTGAGGGCATCACCTACGAGCAGTACTTC
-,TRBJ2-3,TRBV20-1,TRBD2,CSARDSGTSTDTQYF,TGCAGTGCTAGAGATTCAGGGACTAGTACGGATACGCAGTATTTT
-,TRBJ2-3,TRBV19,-,CASSISEASTDTQYF,TGTGCCAGTAGTATCAGTGAGGCGAGCACAGATACGCAGTATTTT
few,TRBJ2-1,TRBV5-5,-,CASSLAATWANEQFF,TGTGCCAGCAGCTTGGCAGCAACTTGGGCCAATGAGCAGTTCTTC
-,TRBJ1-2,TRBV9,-,CASSVSPGNDYGYTF,TGTGCCAGCAGCGTATCTCCGGGAAACGACTATGGCTACACCTTC
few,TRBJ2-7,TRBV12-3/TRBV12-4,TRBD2,CASTGTSGSYEQYF,TGTGCCAGCACCGGGACTAGCGGCTCCTACGAGCAGTACTTC
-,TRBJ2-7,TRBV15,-,CATSREGNYEQYF,TGTGCCACCAGCAGAGAGGGCAACTACGAGCAGTACTTC
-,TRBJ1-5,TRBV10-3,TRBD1,CAISESKDRKGQPQHF,TGTGCCATCAGTGAGTCGAAGGACAGGAAGGGGCAGCCCCAGCATTTT
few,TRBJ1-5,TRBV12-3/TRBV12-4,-,CASSPLGANQPQHF,TGTGCCAGCAGCCCCCTCGGGGCCAATCAGCCCCAGCATTTT
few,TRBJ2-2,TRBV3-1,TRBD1,CASSRGQGHTGELFF,TGTGCCAGCAGCCGGGGACAGGGGCACACCGGGGAGCTGTTTTTT
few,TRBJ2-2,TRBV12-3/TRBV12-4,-,CASSFLRNTGELFF,TGTGCCAGCAGTTTTCTCCGGAACACCGGGGAGCTGTTTTTT
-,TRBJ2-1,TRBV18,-,CASSTVAFEQFF,TGTGCCAGCTCAACCGTAGCATTTGAGCAGTTCTTC
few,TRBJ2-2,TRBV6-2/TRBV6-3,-,CASSYPQGISTGELFF,TGTGCCAGCAGTTACCCTCAGGGCATTAGCACCGGGGAGCTGTTTTTT
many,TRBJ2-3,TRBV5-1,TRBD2,CASSLERGGSTDTQYF,TGCGCCAGCAGCTTGGAGCGGGGGGGTAGCACAGATACGCAGTATTTT
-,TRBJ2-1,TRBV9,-,CASSVAGGHSYNEQFF,TGTGCCAGCAGCGTAGCTGGGGGCCACTCCTACAATGAGCAGTTCTTC
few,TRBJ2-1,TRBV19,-,CASRGGGRYNEQFF,TGTGCCAGTAGGGGAGGGGGGAGGTACAATGAGCAGTTCTTC
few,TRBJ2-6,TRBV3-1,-,CASSPEALSGANVLTF,TGTGCCAGCAGCCCCGAGGCCCTATCTGGGGCCAACGTCCTGACTTTC
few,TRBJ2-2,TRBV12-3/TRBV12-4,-,CASSFIPNTGELFF,TGTGCCAGCAGTTTCATCCCTAACACCGGGGAGCTGTTTTTT
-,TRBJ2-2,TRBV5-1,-,CASVRDLLHLGGELFF,TGCGCCAGCGTCCGTGACTTATTACACCTAGGCGGGGAGCTGTTTTTT
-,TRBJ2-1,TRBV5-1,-,CASSLAPDNEQFF,TGCGCCAGCAGCTTGGCGCCCGACAATGAGCAGTTCTTC
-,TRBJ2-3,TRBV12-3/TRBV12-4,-,CASSLGALMAQYF,TGTGCCAGCAGTTTAGGGGCCCTTATGGCGCAGTATTTT
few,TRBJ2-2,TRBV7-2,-,CASSSVQGGELFF,TGTGCCAGCAGCTCAGTACAGGGCGGGGAGCTGTTTTTT
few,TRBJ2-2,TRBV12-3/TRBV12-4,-,CASSELITGELVF,TGTGCCAGCAGCGAACTAATCACCGGGGAGCTGGTTTTT
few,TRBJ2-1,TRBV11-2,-,CASSPDWRNEQFF,TGTGCCAGCAGCCCTGACTGGAGGAATGAGCAGTTCTTC
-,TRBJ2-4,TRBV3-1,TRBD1,CASSQDRGNAKNIQYF,TGTGCCAGCAGCCAGGACAGGGGGAACGCCAAAAACATTCAGTACTTC
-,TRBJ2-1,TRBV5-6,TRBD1,CASRCRQGWCNEQFF,TGTGCCAGCAGGTGTAGACAGGGTTGGTGCAATGAGCAGTTCTTC
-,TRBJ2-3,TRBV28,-,CASSQDTLHVDTQYF,TGTGCCAGCAGTCAAGACACCCTACACGTAGATACGCAGTATTTT
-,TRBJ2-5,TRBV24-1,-,CAVQGLGGETQYF,TGTGCCGTGCAGGGGTTGGGGGGGGAGACCCAGTACTTC
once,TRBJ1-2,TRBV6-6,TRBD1,CASLGQALYGYTF,TGTGCCAGCCTCGGACAGGCCCTCTATGGCTACACCTTC
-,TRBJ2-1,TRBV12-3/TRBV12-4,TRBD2,CASSLGLAGLPGDNEQFF,TGTGCCAGCAGTTTGGGGCTAGCGGGACTTCCAGGGGACAATGAGCAGTTCTTC
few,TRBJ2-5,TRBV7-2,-,CASSYGYHVGPETQYF,-
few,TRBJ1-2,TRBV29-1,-,CSVATGSSPRGYTF,TGCAGCGTTGCGACGGGTTCATCACCCCGAGGCTACACCTTC
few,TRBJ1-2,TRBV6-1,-,CASSDRGQPDGYGYTF,TGTGCCAGCAGTGATAGAGGGCAGCCCGACGGCTACGGCTACACCTTC
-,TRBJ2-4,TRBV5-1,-,CASSLDGQLAKNIQYF,TGCGCCAGCAGCTTGGACGGACAGCTAGCCAAAAACATTCAGTACTTC